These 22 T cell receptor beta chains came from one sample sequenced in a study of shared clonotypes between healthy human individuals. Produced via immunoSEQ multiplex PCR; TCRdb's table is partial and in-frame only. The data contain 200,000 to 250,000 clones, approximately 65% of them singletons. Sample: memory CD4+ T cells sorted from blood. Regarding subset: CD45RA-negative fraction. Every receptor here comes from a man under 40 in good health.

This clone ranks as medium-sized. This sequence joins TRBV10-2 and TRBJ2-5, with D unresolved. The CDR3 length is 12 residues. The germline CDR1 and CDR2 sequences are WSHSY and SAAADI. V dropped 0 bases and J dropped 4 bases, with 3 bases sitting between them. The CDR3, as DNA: TGCGCCAGCAGTGAGTCGCGAGAGACCCAGTACTTC. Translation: CASSESRETQYF.

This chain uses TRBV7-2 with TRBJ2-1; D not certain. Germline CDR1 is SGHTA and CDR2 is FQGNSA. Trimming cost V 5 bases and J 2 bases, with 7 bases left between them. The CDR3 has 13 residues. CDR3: CASSPDPYNEQFF. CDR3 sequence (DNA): TGTGCCAGCAGCCCAGATCCCTACAATGAGCAGTTCTTC.

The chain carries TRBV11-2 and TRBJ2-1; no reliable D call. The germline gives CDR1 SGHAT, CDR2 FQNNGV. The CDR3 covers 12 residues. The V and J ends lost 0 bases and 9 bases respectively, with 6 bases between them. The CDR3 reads CASSLEVGEQFF. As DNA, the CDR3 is TGTGCCAGCAGCTTAGAGGTGGGTGAGCAGTTCTTC.

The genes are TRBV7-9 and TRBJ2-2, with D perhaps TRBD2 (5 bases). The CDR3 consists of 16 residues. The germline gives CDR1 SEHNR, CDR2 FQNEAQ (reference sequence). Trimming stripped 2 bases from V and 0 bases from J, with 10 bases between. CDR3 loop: CASSLNSGANTGELFF. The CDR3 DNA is TGTGCCAGCAGCTTAAACAGCGGCGCGAACACCGGGGAGCTGTTTTTT.

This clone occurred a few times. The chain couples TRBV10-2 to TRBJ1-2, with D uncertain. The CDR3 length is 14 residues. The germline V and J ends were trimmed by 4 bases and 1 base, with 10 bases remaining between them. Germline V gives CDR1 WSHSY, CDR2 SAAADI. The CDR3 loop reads CASSAQAFNYGYTF. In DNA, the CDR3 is TGCGCCAGCAGTGCCCAAGCCTTTAACTATGGCTACACCTTC.

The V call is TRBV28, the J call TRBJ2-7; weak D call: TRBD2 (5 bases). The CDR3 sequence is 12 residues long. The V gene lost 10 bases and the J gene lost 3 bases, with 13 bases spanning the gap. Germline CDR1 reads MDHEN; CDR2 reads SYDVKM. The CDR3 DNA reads TGTGCCACGGCCTTTAGCGTCTACGAGCAGTACTTC. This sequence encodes CATAFSVYEQYF.

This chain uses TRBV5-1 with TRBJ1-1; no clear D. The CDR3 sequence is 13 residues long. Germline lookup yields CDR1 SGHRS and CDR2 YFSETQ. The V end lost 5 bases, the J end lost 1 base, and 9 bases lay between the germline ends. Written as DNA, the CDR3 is TGCGCCAGCAGGTTTGATGGGAACACTGAAGCTTTCTTT. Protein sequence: CASRFDGNTEAFF.

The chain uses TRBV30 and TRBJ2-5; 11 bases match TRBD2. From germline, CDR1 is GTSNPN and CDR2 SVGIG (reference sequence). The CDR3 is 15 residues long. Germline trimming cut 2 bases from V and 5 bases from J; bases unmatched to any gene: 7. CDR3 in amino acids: CAWSLTSGIRETQYF. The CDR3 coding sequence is TGTGCCTGGAGTCTGACTAGCGGGATACGGGAGACCCAGTACTTC.

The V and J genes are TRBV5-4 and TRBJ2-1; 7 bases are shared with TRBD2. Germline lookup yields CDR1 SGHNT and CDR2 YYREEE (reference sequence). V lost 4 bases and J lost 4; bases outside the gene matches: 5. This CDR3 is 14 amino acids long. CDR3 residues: CASSELASYNEQFF. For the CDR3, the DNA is TGTGCCAGCAGCGAACTAGCGTCTTACAATGAGCAGTTCTTC. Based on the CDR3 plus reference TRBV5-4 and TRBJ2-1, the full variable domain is ETGVTQSPTHLIKTRGQQVTLRCSSQSGHNTVSWYQQALGQGPQFIFQYYREEENGRGNFPPRFSGLQFPNYSSELNVNALELDDSALYLCASSELASYNEQFFGPGTRLTVL.

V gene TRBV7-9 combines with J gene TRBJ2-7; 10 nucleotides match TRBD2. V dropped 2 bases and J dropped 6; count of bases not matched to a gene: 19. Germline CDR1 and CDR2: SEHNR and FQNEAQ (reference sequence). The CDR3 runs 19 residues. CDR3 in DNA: TGTGCCAGCAGCTTATCTCTTTCTAGCGGGAGTTCGGCGGGGAGCGAGCAGTACTTC. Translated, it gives CASSLSLSSGSSAGSEQYF.

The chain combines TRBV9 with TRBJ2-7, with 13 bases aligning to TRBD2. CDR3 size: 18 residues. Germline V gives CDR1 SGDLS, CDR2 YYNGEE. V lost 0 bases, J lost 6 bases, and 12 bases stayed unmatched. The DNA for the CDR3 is TGTGCCAGCAGCGTAGGTAGGACTAGCGGGAGAGGAGGAGGCGAGCAGTACTTC. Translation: CASSVGRTSGRGGGEQYF.

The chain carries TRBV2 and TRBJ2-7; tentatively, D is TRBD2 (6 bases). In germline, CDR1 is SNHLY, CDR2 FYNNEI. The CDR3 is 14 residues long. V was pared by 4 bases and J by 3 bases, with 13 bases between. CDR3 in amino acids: CASSGAEGGYEQYF. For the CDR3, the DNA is TGTGCCAGCAGTGGGGCGGAGGGCGGCTACGAGCAGTACTTC.

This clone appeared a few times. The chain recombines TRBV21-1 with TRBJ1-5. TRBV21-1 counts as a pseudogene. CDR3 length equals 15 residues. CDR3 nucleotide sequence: TGTGCCATGCCGCCGGGGTCAGATAGCAATCAGCCCCAGCATTTT. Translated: CAMPPGSDSNQPQHF.

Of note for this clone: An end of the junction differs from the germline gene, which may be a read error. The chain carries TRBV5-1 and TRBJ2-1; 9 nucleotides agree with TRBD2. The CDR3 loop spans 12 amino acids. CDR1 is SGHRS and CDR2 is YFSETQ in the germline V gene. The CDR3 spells CASSSTSGSGIF. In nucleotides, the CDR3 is TGCGCCAGCAGCTCGACTAGCGGCTCCGGGATCTTC. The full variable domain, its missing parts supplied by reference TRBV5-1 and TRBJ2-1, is KAGVTQTPRYLIKTRGQQVTLSCSPISGHRSVSWYQQTPGQGLQFLFEYFSETQRNKGNFPGRFSGRQFSNSRSEMNVSTLELGDSALYLCASSSTSGSGIFGPGTRLTVL.

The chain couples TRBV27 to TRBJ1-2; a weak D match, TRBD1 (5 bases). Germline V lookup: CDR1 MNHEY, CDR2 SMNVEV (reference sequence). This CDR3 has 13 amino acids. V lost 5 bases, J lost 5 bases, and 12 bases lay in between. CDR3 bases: TGTGCCAGCAGTCGAAGCAGGGATTATGGCTACACCTTC. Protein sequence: CASSRSRDYGYTF.

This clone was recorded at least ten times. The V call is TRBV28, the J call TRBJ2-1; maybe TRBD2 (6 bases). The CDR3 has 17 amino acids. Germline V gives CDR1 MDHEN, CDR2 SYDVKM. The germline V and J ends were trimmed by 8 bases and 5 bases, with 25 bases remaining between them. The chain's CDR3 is CASATTTQRVTHNEQFF. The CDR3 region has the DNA TGTGCCAGCGCGACAACTACCCAGCGGGTAACCCACAATGAGCAGTTCTTC.

CDR3 protein: CASSLQALITDTQYF. The DNA for the CDR3 is TGTGCCAGTAGTCTCCAGGCCCTTATCACAGATACGCAGTATTTT. The chain joins TRBV19 to TRBJ2-3; D remains unclear. The CDR3 length is 15 residues. Germline CDR1 LNHDA, CDR2 SQIVND (reference sequence). V gave up 5 bases and J gave up 2 bases, with 14 bases separating them.

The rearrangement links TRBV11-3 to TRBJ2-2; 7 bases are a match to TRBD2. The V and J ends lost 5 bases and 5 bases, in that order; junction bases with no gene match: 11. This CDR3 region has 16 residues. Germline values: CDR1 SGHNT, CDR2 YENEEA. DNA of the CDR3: TGTGCCAGCAGCCCCAGCCTAGCGGAGCAGACCGGGGAGCTGTTTTTT. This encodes CASSPSLAEQTGELFF. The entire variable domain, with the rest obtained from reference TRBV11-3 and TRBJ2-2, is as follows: EAGVVQSPRYKIIEKKQPVAFWCNPISGHNTLYWYLQNLGQGPELLIRYENEEAVDDSQLPKDRFSAERLKGVDSTLKIQPAELGDSAVYLCASSPSLAEQTGELFFGEGSRLTVL.

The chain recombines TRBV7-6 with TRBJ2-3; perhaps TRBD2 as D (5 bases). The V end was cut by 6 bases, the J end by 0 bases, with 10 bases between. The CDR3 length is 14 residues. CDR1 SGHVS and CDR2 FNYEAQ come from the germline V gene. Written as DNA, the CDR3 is TGTGCCAGCAGGGTCGGGGTGAGCACAGATACGCAGTATTTT. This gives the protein CASRVGVSTDTQYF.

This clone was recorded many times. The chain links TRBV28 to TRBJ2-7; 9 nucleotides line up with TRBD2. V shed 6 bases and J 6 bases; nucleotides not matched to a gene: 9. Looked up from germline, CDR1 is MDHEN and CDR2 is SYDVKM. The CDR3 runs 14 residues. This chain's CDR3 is CASSYASGIREQYF. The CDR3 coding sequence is TGTGCCAGCAGCTACGCTAGCGGGATTCGCGAGCAGTACTTC.

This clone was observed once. DNA of the CDR3: TGTGCCAGCAGGCACCGCCGGGGGGGGTTCGAGACCCAGTACTTC. Protein: CASRHRRGGFETQYF. The V call is TRBV2, the J call TRBJ2-5; TRBD2 matches at 8 bases. Germline V gene sequence: CDR1 SNHLY, CDR2 FYNNEI. V lost 6 bases to trimming and J lost 5 bases; unmatched junction nucleotides: 11. CDR3 length: 15 residues. The whole variable domain, remainder taken from reference TRBV2 and TRBJ2-5, is EPEVTQTPSHQVTQMGQEVILRCVPISNHLYFYWYRQILGQKVEFLVSFYNNEISEKSEIFDDQFSVERPDGSNFTLKIRSTKLEDSAMYFCASRHRRGGFETQYFGPGTRLLVL.

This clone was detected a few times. Here the CDR3 DNA reads TGTGCCAGCAGCTCTGCCTTGGGAACTAGATCTTTCTTC. Amino acid sequence: CASSSALGTRSFF. The chain links TRBV11-3 to TRBJ2-1; D may be TRBD2 (5 bases). Germline assignment: CDR1 SGHNT and CDR2 YENEEA. The V end lost 4 bases, the J end lost 16 bases, and 20 bases lay between the germline ends. This CDR3 is 13 amino acids long.